Listed here is a single T cell receptor (beta chain). Its cognate antigen has yet to be identified. Per-base quality was not reported, and no clone a single base away is much larger than it. The data stem from a study of cytomegalovirus exposure and HLA in healthy donors (dated by TCRdb to 2015 to 2018). Regarding the research as a whole: An earlier analysis of about 530 of the donors reported 276 Gb of sequence data and approximately 120 million unique TCR beta sequences obtained from about 180 million T cells. Every repertoire in the discovery cohort had been generated on one and the same sequencing platform. The number of donors typed differed by locus, with about 629-630 for A, B, C, DRB1 and DQB1, roughly 520 for DQA1, 600 to 610 for DPA1, and some 440 for DPB1. Donor age, sex, ethnicity and CMV serostatus were compiled together with the repertoire data. Along with the approximately 650-subject first cohort, a separate validation cohort of over a hundred different subjects was used. To study patterns of TCR occurrence, a later analysis re-analyzed previously published TCR beta repertoires from 600 to 750 donors and added high-resolution HLA genotyping. The study combined high-throughput TCR immunosequencing, statistical association of individual TCRs with disease status, and machine learning to predict cytomegalovirus infection status. The study profiled the T cell repertoires of fewer than 850 subjects by immunosequencing and related them to cytomegalovirus serostatus. A later genetic analysis took genome-wide SNP genotypes for about 55% of the 666 donors and used that subset as a discovery cohort. Four to six DR-DQ haplotypes were handled as single units for association and clustering, since linkage in the cohort was strong. Among about 410 genotyped donors of the cohort, an average of approximately 220,000 unique TCR beta nucleotide sequences was sequenced per donor, of which about 19% were non-productive. To decide whether each TCR beta V gene segment behaved as functional or pseudogenic, an earlier analysis of over 500 of the donors relied on high-throughput TCR beta sequencing. The aim of the study was to test whether cataloging public T cell receptors could identify signatures of past pathogen exposure. Roughly 300 gigabases of sequencing data and tens of millions of unique TCR sequences were included in an early release covering about 700 HLA-typed donors. The later analysis used no new phenotypic data to find candidate immune exposures, relying instead on TCR beta sequences and their occurrence across donors. Of the approximately 400 genotyped donors, about 80% fell in the genetic ancestry cluster associated with self-reported Caucasian donors. HLA typing covered class I and class II loci at four-digit resolution.

What the authors observed across the whole study: A further reported finding was that TCR beta sequences accurately predicted the HLA-A and HLA-B alleles for most subjects in the first cohort. Sequencing depth was assumed to be roughly uniform across donors in the presence/absence analyses, though that assumption may not hold. Across donors, most TCR sequences were observed very rarely, whereas some public TCRs were present in many individuals. According to a later analysis, parvovirus B19, influenza, CMV and Epstein-Barr virus appeared linked to several top co-occurrence clusters. At a false discovery rate of 0.05, a later analysis linked some 18,000 TCR beta sequences to specific HLA alleles. Because counts were too low, some 17 rarely observed V segments, including chromosome 9 orphons, were excluded from the earlier analysis of several hundred of the donors. A few of the identified cytomegalovirus-associated TCR beta chains were confirmed in vitro to be specific for cytomegalovirus antigens. The sequencing pipeline was judged likely to have produced a cluster of highly shared sequence variants as a technical artifact. Strong co-occurrence of HLA alleles, especially DR and DQ, made assigning TCR associations to individual alleles difficult. The authors suggested that the approach could potentially be generalized to other disease states and immunological phenotypes. Because HLA typing was unavailable for some donors at each locus, only the typed subset was used in association tests. The 87-base-pair reads could not distinguish some IMGT-functional V segments, including TRBV6-2 and TRBV6-3, so those segments were excluded. In both the original and validation cohorts, the classifier was reported to diagnose cytomegalovirus status with high specificity and sensitivity. In an earlier analysis of some 550 of the donors, most TCR beta V segments were observed in productive rearrangements about 90% or about 30% of the time, broadly matching IMGT annotations. A total of 164 TCR beta chains were listed by the study as associated with cytomegalovirus. Only TCR beta chains were sequenced in this cohort, and the absence of alpha or paired-chain data limited detectable features. The only immune exposure information available for the cohort was CMV serostatus. Compared with equally common non-associated chains, HLA-associated TCR beta chains in a later analysis were more clonally expanded and had lower generation probabilities. In a later genetic analysis, fewer N-insertions in productive TCRs were reported among donors in an Asian-associated ancestry cluster than the roughly 700-donor mean. Linkage disequilibrium might explain the correlated functional status among segregating V segments, but an unknown experimental factor could not be excluded. In a later genetic analysis, a missense DCLRE1C variant was associated with V-gene and J-gene trimming of TCR beta chains, and the association was replicated in an independent cohort. In a later analysis, the rate of TCR association differed among HLA loci, with DRB1 alleles having the most associated TCRs and HLA-C alleles having the fewest. Most CMV-associated TCR beta chains appeared to be HLA-restricted in a later analysis, and the HLA associations seemed to be driven largely by CMV exposure.

The library was produced with the immunoSEQ multiplex PCR assay. The multiplex PCR relied on a mix of 60 forward primers for TCR Vbeta segments and 13 reverse primers for TCR Jbeta segments. Amplification of the CDR3 region of rearranged TCR beta genes was performed with a multiplex PCR assay on genomic DNA. The amplified TCR beta libraries were sequenced on the Illumina HiSeq System as 87-base-pair reads. The source study handled its data this way. In a later analysis, some 80 million unique TCR beta chains were counted across the roughly 610 repertoires, and roughly 11 million of these chains were shared by at least two donors. Raw reads were error-corrected and collapsed into unique sequences with a nearest-neighbor algorithm that merged closely related sequences to remove PCR and sequencing errors. To assign V, D and J gene segments, CDR3 sequences were aligned to IMGT reference sequences. Each retained sequence needed at least a six-nucleotide match to both a V gene segment and a J gene segment. A rearrangement was called productive if the CDR3 had no stop codons and remained in frame with V and J, and every other rearrangement was called non-productive. CDR3 was defined by IMGT convention, running from the second conserved V-encoded cysteine to the conserved J-encoded phenylalanine. The earlier analysis of some 600 of the donors excluded sequences that lacked an unambiguous match to a single V gene segment. In an earlier analysis of a few hundred of the donors, a V segment was called functional when productive rearrangements were above 56.7%, and segregating when the standard deviation between donors exceeded 5%. A statistical classification framework was developed to diagnose cytomegalovirus status using the catalog of TCR beta chain sequences. V and J gene assignment, in a later analysis, came from comparing TCR nucleotide sequences with IMGT/GENE-DB human TR gene sequences. In a later analysis, CDR3 sequences and most-parsimonious VDJ recombination scenarios were assigned using the TCRdist pipeline. In a later analysis, every TCR beta chain was defined by the combination of its CDR3 amino acid sequence and its V-gene family, and reads without a unique V-gene family were dropped. In a later analysis, several hundred highly shared, low-generation-probability nucleotide sequences were removed to address suspected cross-contamination and a sequencing artifact. A later analysis calculated a clonal expansion index for each public chain from normalized within-repertoire ranks of inferred template counts. Generation probabilities in a later analysis came from a VDJ recombination model fitted to out-of-frame rearrangements, and those results were checked against IGoR. A later analysis scored TCR-TCR, TCR-HLA and TCR-CMV co-occurrence with hypergeometric tests, applying a repertoire-size bias correction to TCR pairs. False discovery rates were estimated in a later analysis by permuting HLA or CMV assignments 20 times. In a later analysis, co-occurring TCRs were grouped with DBSCAN, and TCRdist sequence similarity was added when clustering was performed within HLA-allele-positive subsets. For co-occurrence clustering, repertoires with fewer than 30,000 or more than 120,000 public chains were excluded, along with five repertoires with anomalous nucleotide sharing. The table comes from immuneACCESS by way of TCRdb, which keeps in-frame sequences with V and J called. Part of the clones is missing from these tables; in studies checked, under half for an unresolved V gene and the rest for unknown reasons. V and J calls and clone size are given by that table; D and trimming were obtained from the DNA. In all, the sample holds around 170,000 clones, and over 75% of those were seen once. Clones ranked in the top ten supply around 1.3% of the sample.

The cohort comprised approximately 700 healthy bone marrow donors. Cohort members were all nominally healthy when sampled, although unrecorded immune exposures were likely present. The donor tested CMV seropositive and was one of the 289 seropositive cohort members. A peripheral blood sample was collected from each donor, and TCR beta sequencing was performed on peripheral blood mononuclear cells. The Qiagen DNeasy Blood Extraction Kit was used to extract genomic DNA from the blood cell samples. CDR1 and CDR2 are read off the germline V gene (reference sequence) as MNHEY and SMNVEV. V was cut back by 3 bases and J by 10 bases, leaving a gap of 10 bases between them. The CDR3 sequence holds 13 residues, the cysteine and phenylalanine included. Left in the record is the CDR3 DNA by itself, 39 bases read in frame from the first base.

This sequence was found in a man aged 45-60 years in good health and CMV-seropositive. Recombination linked TRBV27 to TRBJ1-6; TRBD1 could be the D gene, as 5 bases match. The sequencing input was PBMCs. The DNA sequence follows: TGTGCCAGCAGTTTGGGGCCAAAATCACCCCTCCACTTT. Its translation is CASSLGPKSPLHF.